This T cell receptor (beta chain) was profiled in a study of shared clonotypes between healthy human individuals. Study-level points and caveats: Incompleteness in sorted-subset sequencing, despite large depth, was shown by rarefaction. Compared with clonotypes that all four donors shared, non-shared clonotypes had lower generation probabilities.

This clone has just one count. The antigen is not known. Terminally differentiated effector memory CD45RA+ cells were excluded by CCR7 positive selection of CD45RO-negative cells. Looked up from germline, CDR1 is SGHDT and CDR2 is YYEEEE. The CDR3 consists of 15 residues. V was cut by 4 bases and J by 2 bases, with 15 bases left in between. For every subset, genomic DNA was evenly distributed across several immunoSEQ plates. It was about 190 ng DNA, some 30,000 T cell genomes, that sorted-subset replicate PCRs used. Only in-frame clones appear in the TCRdb table, and some are missing; sequencing was by immunoSEQ multiplex PCR. Of 550,000 to 750,000 clones in the sample, about 92% were seen once.

The V gene is TRBV5-6, the J gene TRBJ2-5; TRBD2 is a possible D gene (6 bases). The TCR was taken from a man under 40 in good health. Sequencing input: naive CD8+ T cells sorted from blood. CDR3 residues: CASSLMSRGQETQYF. Here the CDR3 DNA reads TGTGCCAGCAGCCTTATGTCTCGGGGGCAAGAGACCCAGTACTTC.